These 2 T cell receptor beta chains were sequenced from one sample in a study of brain T cells in children with intractable seizures. Some clones are missing from TCRdb's copy, which holds only in-frame ones; the method was immunoSEQ multiplex PCR. The sample has tens of thousands of clones; just over 90% are singletons. The material was peripheral blood, obtained at surgery. The source of these receptors is a boy under two years old with tuberous sclerosis and intractable seizures.

The chain links TRBV10-3 to TRBJ1-3, with a possible D match to TRBD1 (6 bases). CDR3 length: 12 amino acids. Germline V gene data show CDR1 as ENHRY and CDR2 as SYGVKD. V gave up 6 bases and J gave up 4 bases, with 7 bases separating them. CDR3 protein: CAISGQGNTIYF. The CDR3, as DNA: TGTGCCATCAGCGGACAGGGAAACACCATATATTTT.

The chain couples TRBV6-5 to TRBJ1-1, with a possible D match to TRBD1 (5 bases). V lost 2 bases to trimming and J lost 3 bases, with 13 bases between them. This CDR3 has 15 residues. The germline V gene has CDR1 MNHEY and CDR2 SVGAGI. The CDR3 nucleotides read TGTGCCAGCAGTTACCGTGGGGCCCGGGACACTGAAGCTTTCTTT. This encodes CASSYRGARDTEAFF.